This TCR beta chain was sequenced during a study of shared clonotypes between healthy human individuals. Study-wide results and limits: Naive subsets tended to show greater estimated richness than memory subsets. The represented genetic and exposure-history diversity was limited by the small number of donors.

Naivety among CD8 cells was defined by CD45RO negativity and positive CCR7 selection, thereby excluding terminally differentiated effector memory CD45RA+ cells. Turning to this clone: Its matching antigen is unknown.

Several immunoSEQ plates held equal portions of the genomic DNA taken from each subset. Using 200 ng DNA, about 30,000 T cell genomes, the sorted-subset replicate PCRs were run. Libraries were prepared by immunoSEQ multiplex PCR; TCRdb keeps only in-frame clonotypes and omits some of them. This sample has 2 million to 2.5 million clones, with under 95% found just once. The V and J ends lost 4 bases and 0 bases respectively, with 11 bases between them. Germline CDR1 reads PRHDT; CDR2 reads FYEKMQ (reference sequence). The CDR3 is 15 amino acids. The rearrangement links TRBV13 to TRBJ2-3, with D hard to call. This TCR was sampled from a man in his late teens or twenties in good health. Some clones in this sample may be carry-over from other donors' samples. Sequencing was done on a sample of naive CD8+ T cells from PBMCs. The CDR3 sequence is CASSSNPSSTDTQYF. The CDR3 bases are TGTGCCAGCAGCTCAAACCCTAGTAGCACAGATACGCAGTATTTT.